This TCR beta chain derives from a study of kidney transplant recipient with SARS-CoV-2 infection. This clonotype came up many times. From the reads, TCRdb called clonotypes with MiXCR, one entry per CDR3 protein. The profile shows 200,000 to 300,000 distinct CDR3 sequences, 25% to 30% of them singletons. The trim removed 2 bases at V and 0 bases at J, leaving 6 bases unmatched. The CDR3 runs to 17 residues. Per the germline V gene, CDR1 is LNHDA and CDR2 is SQIVND (reference sequence). This TCR was sampled from a male patient between 25 and 39 years old who had COVID-19 and was a kidney transplant recipient. Some T cells may be supplied by the graft donor. This chain connects TRBV19 to TRBJ1-3; TRBD1 agrees at 8 bases. The starting material was a blood sample, obtained at baseline and between days 110 and 120 from a kidney transplant recipient. The CDR3, as DNA: TGTGCCAGTAGTATATCCGTGGGACAGGTCTCTGGAAACACCATATATTTT. This codes for CASSISVGQVSGNTIYF.